The entry below gives a single T cell receptor beta chain sequence along with its context. Its antigen is as yet unknown. The CDR3 is made up of 13 amino acids. The germline gives CDR1 SGHTA, CDR2 FQGNSA. V was clipped by 5 bases and J by 1 base, with 8 bases between them. The data were obtained in a study of T cell responses to AZD1222 COVID-19 vaccine. Whole-study findings and limits: Researchers took repertoire samples only after the peak T cell response had come. Baseline serology detected seropositivity in only five or six AZD1222 recipients. A mostly white British donor set with more females was recruited, and clonal diversity was possibly underestimated.

Combined were second doses at about 4 or about 12 weeks. Sequencing used immunoSEQ multiplex PCR; TCRdb keeps in-frame clones, though not all of them. Of 100,000 to 150,000 clones in the sample, about 85% were seen once. This chain joins TRBV7-2 and TRBJ1-1, with D hard to call. The material was peripheral blood, obtained 28 days after the second AZD1222 dose. This clonotype was sampled from an adult who received the AZD1222 COVID-19 vaccine. The CDR3 loop reads CASSTQANTEAFF. CDR3 DNA: TGTGCCAGCAGCACCCAAGCGAACACTGAAGCTTTCTTT.